The present T cell receptor (beta chain) was sequenced within a study of shared clonotypes between healthy human individuals. Researchers partitioned CD4+ cells into CD45RA+ naive and CD45RA-negative memory subsets. Trimming removed 5 bases from V and 8 bases from J; junction bases left unmatched: 11. The CDR3 sequence is 17 residues long. Germline V gene lookup returns CDR1 LNHDA and CDR2 SQIVND (reference sequence). Study results and limitations: Among donors, sharing of clonotypes was expected to be affected by sequencing depth. In this cohort, only blood was sampled, and tissue repertoires likely differ.

Of note for this clone: The antigen remains undetermined.

Libraries were prepared by immunoSEQ multiplex PCR; TCRdb keeps only in-frame clonotypes and omits some of them. The table includes more than 2,000,000 clones, over 85% detected once. This TCR came from a young man in good health. Sequences were obtained from naive CD4+ T cells sorted from blood. Specified subset: CD45RA+ positively selected. V usage is TRBV19 and J usage is TRBJ2-1; 14 bases fit TRBD2. This CDR3 is CASSSPGTSGGLHEQFF. CDR3 nucleotides: TGTGCCAGTAGTTCGCCCGGGACTAGCGGGGGTTTGCATGAGCAGTTCTTC.